These 8 T cell receptor beta chains share one sample of origin, sequenced in a study of T-cell reconstitution after alpha-beta-depleted transplantation in children. The TCRbeta library incorporated unique molecular identifiers. From the PCR reads, TCRdb called clonotypes with MiXCR, one entry per CDR3 protein. The sample lists about 420,000 distinct CDR3 sequences, under 20% occurring once. Material: PBMCs, mostly from graft donor cells, obtained 360 days after TCRalphabeta/CD19-depleted stem cell transplant. The source is a boy younger than two who had a stem cell transplant for Wiskott-Aldrich syndrome, so the T cells may come from the graft donor.

The V call is TRBV29-1, the J call TRBJ2-3, with TRBD1 matching over 7 bases. Germline V gene sequence: CDR1 SQVTM, CDR2 ANQGSEA. V shed 5 bases and J 2 bases; nucleotides not matched to a gene: 4. This CDR3 is built from 13 residues. The CDR3 loop reads CSVRGQLTDTQYF. The CDR3 DNA follows: TGCAGCGTTCGGGGACAGCTCACAGATACGCAGTATTTT.

The chain is built from TRBV24-1 and TRBJ2-3, with TRBD2 matching over 10 bases. Germline CDR1 is KGHDR and CDR2 is SFDVKD. The CDR3 totals 16 residues. The ends lost 2 bases at V and 0 bases at J; junction bases unmatched: 1. The CDR3 protein is CATSDWTSGSTDTQYF. Written as DNA, the CDR3 is TGTGCCACCAGTGATTGGACTAGCGGTAGCACAGATACGCAGTATTTT.

This clonotype was seen more than once but under ten times. The V call is TRBV20-1, the J call TRBJ1-6; weak D call: TRBD1 (6 bases). The germline V gene has CDR1 DFQATT and CDR2 SNEGSKA (reference sequence). This CDR3 contains 13 residues. V lost 6 bases, J lost 6 bases, and 12 bases lay in between. The CDR3 nucleotides are TGCAGTGCCGGGGCAGGGGCTAATTCACCCCTCCACTTT. Its translation is CSAGAGANSPLHF.

The CDR3 is CASRTSGDRQYF. The CDR3 DNA sequence: TGTGCCAGCAGAACCTCCGGGGACAGACAGTACTTC. This chain uses TRBV6-2 or TRBV6-3 with TRBJ2-7; 7 bases map to TRBD1. Germline CDR1 and CDR2: MNHEY and SVGEGT. J gave up 10 bases and V 6 bases, and 9 bases lay outside the gene matches. The CDR3 sequence is 12 residues long.

The chain carries TRBV6-1 and TRBJ2-1; TRBD1 matches at 11 bases. The CDR3 spans 18 residues. J gave up 4 bases and V 4 bases, and 12 bases lay outside the gene matches. Germline CDR1 reads MNHNS; CDR2 reads SASEGT. The CDR3 here is CASSGTGGPSGIYNEQFF. The CDR3 nucleotides are TGTGCCAGCAGTGGGACAGGGGGCCCTAGCGGGATTTACAATGAGCAGTTCTTC.

The chain combines TRBV6-1 with TRBJ2-7; D uncertain. The CDR3 spans 14 residues. Germline CDR1 and CDR2: MNHNS and SASEGT. The V end lost 3 bases, the J end lost 0 bases, and 9 bases lay between the germline ends. The CDR3 sequence is CASSEDQSSYEQYF. CDR3 nucleotides: TGTGCCAGCAGTGAGGACCAGAGCTCCTACGAGCAGTACTTC.

In its sample, this clonotype was seen a few times. This chain uses TRBV12-3 or TRBV12-4 with TRBJ2-5, with TRBD1 matching over 10 bases. This CDR3 has 15 amino acids. V was clipped by 5 bases and J by 5 bases; unmatched bases: 8. The CDR3 protein is CASSPPGQGRETQYF. In DNA, the CDR3 is TGTGCCAGCAGTCCACCGGGACAGGGGAGGGAGACCCAGTACTTC.

Only a few counts were recorded for this clonotype. The DNA of the CDR3 is TGTGCCAGCAGTTGGATAAACGCAGATACGCAGTATTTT. Translation gives CASSWINADTQYF. This chain connects TRBV28 to TRBJ2-3; D unclear. Per the germline V gene, CDR1 is MDHEN and CDR2 is SYDVKM. The length of the CDR3 is 13 residues. The V and J ends lost 4 bases and 4 bases respectively, with 9 bases between them.